The T cell receptor (beta chain) described here comes from a study of regulatory T cells in long-lasting Graves disease. The TCR beta library used iRepertoire HTBI primers with Arm-PCR amplification of CDR3. TCRdb redid the calling of the multiplex PCR reads with MiXCR, one entry per CDR3 protein. Altogether under 700,000 distinct CDR3 sequences are present, about 15% being singletons, with the ten largest covering approximately 25%. CDR1 and CDR2 from the germline V gene are SGHNT and YYREEE (reference sequence). The CDR3 totals 18 residues. V lost 5 bases and J lost 4; bases outside the gene matches: 11. Time point reported: newly diagnosed GD, antithyroid drugs for less than 3 months. PBMC-derived RNA was used for the TCR library. This clonotype was observed once. Separately, the same data were catalogued under a study of T cells in Graves' hyperthyroidism and ophthalmopathy.

The sequenced sample was peripheral blood mononuclear cells (PBMCs), obtained at new diagnosis, from a patient treated with antithyroid drugs. The clonotype comes from a woman between 40 and 65 years old with Graves disease. The rearrangement links TRBV5-4 to TRBJ2-5, with 16 bases matching TRBD2. CDR3 sequence reads: CASRRTGLAGGPGETQYF. In DNA, the CDR3 is TGTGCCAGCAGGAGGACGGGACTAGCGGGGGGGCCAGGAGAGACCCAGTACTTC.